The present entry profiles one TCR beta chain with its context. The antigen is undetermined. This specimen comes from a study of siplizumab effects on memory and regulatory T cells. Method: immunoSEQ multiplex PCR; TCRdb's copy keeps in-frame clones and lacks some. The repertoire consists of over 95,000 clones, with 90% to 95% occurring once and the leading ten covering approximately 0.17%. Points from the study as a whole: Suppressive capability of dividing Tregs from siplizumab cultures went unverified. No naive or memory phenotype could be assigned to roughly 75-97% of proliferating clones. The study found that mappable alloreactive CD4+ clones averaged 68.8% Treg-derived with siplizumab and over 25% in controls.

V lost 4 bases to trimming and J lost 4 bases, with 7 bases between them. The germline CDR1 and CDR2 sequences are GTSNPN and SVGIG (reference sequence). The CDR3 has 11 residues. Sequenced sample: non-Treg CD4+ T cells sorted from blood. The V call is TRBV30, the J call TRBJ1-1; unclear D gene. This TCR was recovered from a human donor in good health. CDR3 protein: CAWTDRTEAFF. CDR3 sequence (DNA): TGTGCCTGGACTGATCGCACTGAAGCTTTCTTT.